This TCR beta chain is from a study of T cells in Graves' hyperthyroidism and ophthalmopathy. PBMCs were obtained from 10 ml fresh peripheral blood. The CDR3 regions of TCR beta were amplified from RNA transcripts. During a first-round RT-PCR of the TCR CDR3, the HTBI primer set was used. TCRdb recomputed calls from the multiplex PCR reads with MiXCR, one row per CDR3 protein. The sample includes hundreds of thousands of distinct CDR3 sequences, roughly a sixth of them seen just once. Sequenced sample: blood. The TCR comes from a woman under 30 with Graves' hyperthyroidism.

The CDR3 DNA is TGTGCCAGCAACTACGGGACTAGCGGGTCCCAAGAGACCCAGTACTTC. Amino acids: CASNYGTSGSQETQYF. J is TRBJ2-5 and V is TRBV28, with TRBD2 identical over 12 bases. Germline trimming cut 7 bases from V and 1 base from J; bases unmatched to any gene: 7. Germline V gives CDR1 MDHEN, CDR2 SYDVKM. This CDR3 has 16 amino acids.